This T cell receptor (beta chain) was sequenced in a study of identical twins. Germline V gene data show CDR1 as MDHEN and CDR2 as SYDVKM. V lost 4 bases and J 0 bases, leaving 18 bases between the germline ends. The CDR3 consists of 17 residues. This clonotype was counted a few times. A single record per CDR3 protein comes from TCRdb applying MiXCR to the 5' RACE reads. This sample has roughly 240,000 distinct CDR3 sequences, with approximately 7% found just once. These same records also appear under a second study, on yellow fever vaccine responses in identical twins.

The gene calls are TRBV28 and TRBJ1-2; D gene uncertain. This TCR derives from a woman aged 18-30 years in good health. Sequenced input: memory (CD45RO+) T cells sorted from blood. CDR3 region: CASSYSPGQLTNYGYTF. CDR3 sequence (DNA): TGTGCCAGCAGTTATTCCCCGGGCCAGCTTACTAACTATGGCTACACCTTC.